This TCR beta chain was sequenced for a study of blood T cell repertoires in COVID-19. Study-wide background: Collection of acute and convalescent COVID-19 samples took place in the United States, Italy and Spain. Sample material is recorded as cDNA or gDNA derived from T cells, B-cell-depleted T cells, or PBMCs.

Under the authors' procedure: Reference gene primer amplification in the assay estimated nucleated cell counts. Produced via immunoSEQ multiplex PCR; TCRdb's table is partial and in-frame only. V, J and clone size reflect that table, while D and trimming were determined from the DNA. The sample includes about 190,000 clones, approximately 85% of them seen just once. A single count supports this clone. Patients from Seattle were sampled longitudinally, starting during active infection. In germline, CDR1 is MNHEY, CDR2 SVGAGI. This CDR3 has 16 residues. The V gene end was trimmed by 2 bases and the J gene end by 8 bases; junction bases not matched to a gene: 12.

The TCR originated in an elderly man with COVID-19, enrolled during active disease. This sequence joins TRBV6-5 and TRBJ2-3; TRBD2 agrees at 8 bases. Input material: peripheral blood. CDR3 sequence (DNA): TGTGCCAGCAGTTACCGGCGGGGGGCCGGGGGAAGTACGCAGTATTTT. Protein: CASSYRRGAGGSTQYF.